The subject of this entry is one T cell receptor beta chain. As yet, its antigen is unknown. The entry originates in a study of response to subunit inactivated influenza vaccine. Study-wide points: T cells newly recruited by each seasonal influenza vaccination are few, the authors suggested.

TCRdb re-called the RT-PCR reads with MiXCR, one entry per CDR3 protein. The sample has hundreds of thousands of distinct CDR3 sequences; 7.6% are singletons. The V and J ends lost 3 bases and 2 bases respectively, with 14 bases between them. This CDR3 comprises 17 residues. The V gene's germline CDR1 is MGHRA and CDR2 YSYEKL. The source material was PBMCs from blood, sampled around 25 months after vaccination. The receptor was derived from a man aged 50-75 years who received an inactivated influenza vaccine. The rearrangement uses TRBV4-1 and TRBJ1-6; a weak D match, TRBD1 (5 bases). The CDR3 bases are TGCGCCAGCAGCCAGTTCATGCGGGGCGCCTATAATTCACCCCTCCACTTT. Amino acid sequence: CASSQFMRGAYNSPLHF.